Many counts were recorded for the clone carrying this T cell receptor beta chain. Via MiXCR, TCRdb re-called the 5' RACE reads, giving one row per CDR3 protein. This table holds 500,000 to 600,000 distinct CDR3 sequences, approximately 22% found once. The CDR3 has 18 amino acids. The germline gives CDR1 SGHAT, CDR2 FQDESV (reference sequence). V was pared by 5 bases and J by 2 bases, with 23 bases between. These data originate in a study of identical twins. These same data were also listed under a study on T cells expressing NK-cell markers. Turning to that study: Leadership of the CD3+CD56-NKG2C+ fraction also belonged to these clonotypes in several donors. It is unclear if expanded NKG2C-expressing clones target HCMV antigens.

The J gene is TRBJ2-3, the V gene TRBV11-1, with D hard to call. Sample: CD4+ T cells sorted from blood. The clonotype was recovered from a woman aged 18-35 years in good health. The CDR3: CASSVLPSFPGHTDTQYF. CDR3 coding DNA: TGTGCCAGCAGCGTACTGCCTTCTTTTCCCGGCCACACAGATACGCAGTATTTT. The variable domain in full, completed from reference TRBV11-1 and TRBJ2-3, reads EAEVAQSPRYKITEKSQAVAFWCDPISGHATLYWYRQILGQGPELLVQFQDESVVDDSQLPKDRFSAERLKGVDSTLKIQPAELGDSAMYLCASSVLPSFPGHTDTQYFGPGTRLTVL.